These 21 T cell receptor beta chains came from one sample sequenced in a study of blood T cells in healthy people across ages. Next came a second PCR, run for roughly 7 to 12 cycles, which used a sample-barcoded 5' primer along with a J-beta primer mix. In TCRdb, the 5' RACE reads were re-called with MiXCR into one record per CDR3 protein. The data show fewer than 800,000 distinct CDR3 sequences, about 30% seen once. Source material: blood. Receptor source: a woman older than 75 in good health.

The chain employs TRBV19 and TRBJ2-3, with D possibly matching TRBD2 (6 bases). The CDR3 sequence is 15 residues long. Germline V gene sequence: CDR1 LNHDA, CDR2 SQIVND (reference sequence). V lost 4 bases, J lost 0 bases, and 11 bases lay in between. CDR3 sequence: CASSTGGVSTDTQYF. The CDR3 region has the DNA TGTGCCAGTAGTACCGGCGGGGTTAGCACAGATACGCAGTATTTT.

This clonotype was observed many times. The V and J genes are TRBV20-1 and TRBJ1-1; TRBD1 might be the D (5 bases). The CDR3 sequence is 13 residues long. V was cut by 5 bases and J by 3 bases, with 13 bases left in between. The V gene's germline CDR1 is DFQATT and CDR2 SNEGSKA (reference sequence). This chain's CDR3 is CSADSSADTEAFF. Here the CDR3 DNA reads TGCAGTGCTGACAGCTCGGCGGACACTGAAGCTTTCTTT.

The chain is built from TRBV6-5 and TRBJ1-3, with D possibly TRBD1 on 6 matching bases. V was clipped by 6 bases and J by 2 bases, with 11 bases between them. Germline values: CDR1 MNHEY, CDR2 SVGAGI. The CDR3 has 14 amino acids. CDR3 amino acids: CASRLGGTGNTIYF. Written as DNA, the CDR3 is TGTGCCAGCAGGCTAGGGGGTACTGGAAACACCATATATTTT.

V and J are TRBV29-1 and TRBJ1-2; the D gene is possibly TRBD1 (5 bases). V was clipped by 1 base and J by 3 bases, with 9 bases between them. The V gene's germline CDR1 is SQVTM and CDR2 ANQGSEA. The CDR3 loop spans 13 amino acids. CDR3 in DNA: TGCAGCGTTGAAGGAGGGGATGACTATGGCTACACCTTC. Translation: CSVEGGDDYGYTF.

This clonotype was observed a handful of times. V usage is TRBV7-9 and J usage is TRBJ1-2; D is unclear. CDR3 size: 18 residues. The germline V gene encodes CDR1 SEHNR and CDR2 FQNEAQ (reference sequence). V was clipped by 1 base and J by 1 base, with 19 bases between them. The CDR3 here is CASSLEAGGIGSNYGYTF. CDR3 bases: TGTGCCAGCAGCTTAGAGGCAGGAGGGATCGGGAGTAACTATGGCTACACCTTC.

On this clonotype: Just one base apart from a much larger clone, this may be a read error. For the CDR3, the DNA is TGTGCCAGCAGCTCGCTAGCGGGGGGGCCACATGAGCAGTACTTC. Encoded protein: CASSSLAGGPHEQYF. The V gene is TRBV7-3, the J gene TRBJ2-7; TRBD2 aligns across 12 bases. The CDR3 sequence is 15 residues long. Per germline, CDR1 SGHTA and CDR2 FQGTGA. The J segment lost 7 bases and the V segment lost 4 bases, leaving 8 bases of the junction unmatched. The full variable domain, in which reference TRBV7-3 and TRBJ2-7 provide the parts outside the CDR3, is GAGVSQTPSNKVTEKGKYVELRCDPISGHTALYWYRQSLGQGPEFLIYFQGTGAADDSGLPNDRFFAVRPEGSVSTLKIQRTERGDSAVYLCASSSLAGGPHEQYFGPGTRLTVT.

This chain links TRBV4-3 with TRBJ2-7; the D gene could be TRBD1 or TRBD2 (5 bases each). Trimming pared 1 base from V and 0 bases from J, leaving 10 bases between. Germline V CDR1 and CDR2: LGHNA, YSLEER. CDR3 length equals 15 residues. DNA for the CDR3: TGCGCCAGCAGCCAAGGGGACGGATCCTCCTACGAGCAGTACTTC. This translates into CASSQGDGSSYEQYF.

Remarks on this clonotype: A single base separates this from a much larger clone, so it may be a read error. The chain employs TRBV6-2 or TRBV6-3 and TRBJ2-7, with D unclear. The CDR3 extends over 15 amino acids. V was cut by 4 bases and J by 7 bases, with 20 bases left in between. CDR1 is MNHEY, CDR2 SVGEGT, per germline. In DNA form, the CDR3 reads TGTGCCAGCAGTTTCCAGCGATCTGCTTACAATGAGCAGTACTTC. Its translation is CASSFQRSAYNEQYF.

The CDR3 nucleotides are TGCAGCGTTGTTTACCGGGGAACCTACGAGCAGTACTTC. It encodes CSVVYRGTYEQYF. The rearrangement links TRBV29-1 to TRBJ2-7; weak D call: TRBD2 (5 bases). Trimming stripped 4 bases from V and 2 bases from J, with 12 bases between. The CDR3 extends over 13 amino acids. Looked up from germline, CDR1 is SQVTM and CDR2 is ANQGSEA.

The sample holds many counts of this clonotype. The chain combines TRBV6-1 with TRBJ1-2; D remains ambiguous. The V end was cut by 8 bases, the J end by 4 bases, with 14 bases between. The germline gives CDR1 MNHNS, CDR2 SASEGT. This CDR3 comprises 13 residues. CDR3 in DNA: TGTGCCAGCTCTTTAGATATGATCTATGGCTACACCTTC. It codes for CASSLDMIYGYTF.

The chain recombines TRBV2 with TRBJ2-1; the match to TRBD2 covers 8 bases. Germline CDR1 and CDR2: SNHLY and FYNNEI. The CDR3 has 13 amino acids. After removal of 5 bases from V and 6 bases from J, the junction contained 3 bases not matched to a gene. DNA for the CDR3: TGTGCCAGCAGTACCGGGACTAGCAATGAGCAGTTCTTC. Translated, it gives CASSTGTSNEQFF.

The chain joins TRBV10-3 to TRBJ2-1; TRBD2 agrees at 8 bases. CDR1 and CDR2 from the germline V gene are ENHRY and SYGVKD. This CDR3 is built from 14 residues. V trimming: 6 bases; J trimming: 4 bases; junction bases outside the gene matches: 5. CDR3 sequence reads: CAIREAGVYNEQFF. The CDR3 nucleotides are TGTGCCATCAGAGAAGCGGGAGTATACAATGAGCAGTTCTTC.

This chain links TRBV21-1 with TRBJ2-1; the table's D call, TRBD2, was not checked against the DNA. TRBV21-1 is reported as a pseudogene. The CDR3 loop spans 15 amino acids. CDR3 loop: CASSTGGPMGNEQFF. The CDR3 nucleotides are TGTGCCAGCAGCACCGGGGGGCCGATGGGCAATGAGCAGTTCTTC.

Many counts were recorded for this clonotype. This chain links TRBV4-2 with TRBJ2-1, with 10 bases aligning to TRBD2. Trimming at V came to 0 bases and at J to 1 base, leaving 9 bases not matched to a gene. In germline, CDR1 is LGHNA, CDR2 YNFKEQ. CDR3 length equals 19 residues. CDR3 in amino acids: CASSQEIIAGGQSYNEQFF. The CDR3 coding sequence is TGTGCCAGCAGCCAAGAGATAATAGCGGGGGGCCAGTCCTACAATGAGCAGTTCTTC.

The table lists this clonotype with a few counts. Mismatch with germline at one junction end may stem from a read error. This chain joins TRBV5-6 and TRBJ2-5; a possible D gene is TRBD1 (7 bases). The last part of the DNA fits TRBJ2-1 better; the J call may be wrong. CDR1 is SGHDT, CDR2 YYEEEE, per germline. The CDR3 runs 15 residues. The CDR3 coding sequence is TGTGCCGGCAGCTTGGTTCAGGGGGGCCAAGAGACCCAGTTCTTC. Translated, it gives CAGSLVQGGQETQFF.

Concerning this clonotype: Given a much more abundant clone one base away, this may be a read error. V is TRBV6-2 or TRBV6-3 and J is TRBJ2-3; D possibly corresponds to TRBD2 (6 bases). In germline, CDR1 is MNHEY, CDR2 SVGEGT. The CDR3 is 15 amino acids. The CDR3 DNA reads TGTGCCGGCAGTTTCGTGGGGGGATATACAGATACGCAGTATTTT. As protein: CAGSFVGGYTDTQYF.

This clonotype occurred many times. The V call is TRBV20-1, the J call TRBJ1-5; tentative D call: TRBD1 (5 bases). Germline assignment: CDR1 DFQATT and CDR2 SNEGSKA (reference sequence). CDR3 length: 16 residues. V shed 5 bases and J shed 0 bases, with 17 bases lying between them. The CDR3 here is CSAQPYDSFSNQPQHF. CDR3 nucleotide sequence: TGCAGTGCTCAACCCTACGACAGTTTTAGCAATCAGCCCCAGCATTTT.

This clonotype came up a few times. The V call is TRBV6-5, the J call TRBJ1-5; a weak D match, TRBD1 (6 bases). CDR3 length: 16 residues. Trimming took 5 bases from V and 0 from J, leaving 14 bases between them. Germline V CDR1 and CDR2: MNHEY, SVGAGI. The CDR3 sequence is CASSGGPPVSNQPQHF. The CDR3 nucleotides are TGTGCCAGCAGTGGGGGCCCTCCGGTTAGCAATCAGCCCCAGCATTTT.

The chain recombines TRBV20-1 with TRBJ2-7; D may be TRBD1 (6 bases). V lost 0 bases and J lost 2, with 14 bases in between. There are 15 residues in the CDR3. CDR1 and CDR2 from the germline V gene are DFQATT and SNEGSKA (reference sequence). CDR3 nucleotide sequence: TGCAGTGCTAGAGATACAGGACAGTTGACCTACGAGCAGTACTTC. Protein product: CSARDTGQLTYEQYF.

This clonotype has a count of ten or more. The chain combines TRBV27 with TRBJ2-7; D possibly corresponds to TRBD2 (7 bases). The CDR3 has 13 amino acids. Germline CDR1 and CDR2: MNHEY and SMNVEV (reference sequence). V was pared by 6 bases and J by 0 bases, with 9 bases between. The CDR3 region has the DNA TGTGCCAGCAGAAGGGGGGGCTCCTACGAGCAGTACTTC. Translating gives CASRRGGSYEQYF.

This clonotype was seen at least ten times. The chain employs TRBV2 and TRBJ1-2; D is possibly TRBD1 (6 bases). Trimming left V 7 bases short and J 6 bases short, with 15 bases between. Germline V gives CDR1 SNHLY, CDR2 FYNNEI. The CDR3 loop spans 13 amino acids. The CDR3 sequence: CASNPDRSHGYTF. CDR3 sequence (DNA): TGTGCCAGCAACCCTGACAGGTCCCATGGCTACACCTTC.